This T cell receptor beta chain was identified in a study of early T cells in non-severe SARS-CoV-2 infection (dated by TCRdb to 2020 to 2022). Turning to the overall study: TCR sequencing used bulk RNA from unsorted whole blood, so alpha and beta chains could not be paired.

Results and caveats for the whole study, not just this receptor: VDJdb matching was skewed toward anti-spike CD8 responses, so virus-specific expansions were likely underestimated and private and CD4 specificities were missed.

Points on this clonotype: There is no known antigen for this receptor. The input lacks base qualities; no much larger clone sits a single base away.

Library preparation was by 5' RACE. The sequencer was a NextSeq 500. In the TCR library protocol, unique molecular identifiers were attached to individual cDNA molecules to correct for PCR bias and sequencing error. Both TCR alpha and beta chains were sequenced, and tight co-correlation was observed between alpha and beta sequence abundances in each sample. The paper's processing steps were these. Decombinator V4 was used to annotate TCR sequences for V gene, J gene and CDR3. Expanded TCRs were defined as changing significantly between any two time points under a Poisson model with p below 0.0001. Abundances of TCRs were expressed as counts per million after normalisation to the total number of TCRs sequenced in each sample. TRAV1-2 paired with TRAJ12, TRAJ20 or TRAJ33 defined MAIT TCRs, while TRAV10 paired with TRAJ18 defined iNKT TCRs. VDJdb, accessed on 1 November 2021, was searched for TCRs annotated for CMV, EBV and SARS-CoV-2, and TCRs annotated for more than one antigen were excluded. In TCRdb, the public reads were trimmed at Q25 with fastp and aligned with MiXCR, with productive beta chains retained. When rows share a CDR3 protein, they turn into one entry using the most common DNA and genes. The V and J calls and clone size come from TCRdb's table, not from the authors' own analysis. This sample holds tens of thousands of distinct CDR3 sequences; about 11% were observed only once. The ten largest clones take up roughly 7% of the sample.

Spanning cysteine to phenylalanine, the CDR3 consists of 15 amino acids. Only CDR3 DNA is held: 45 bases, read in frame from base 1. CDR1 and CDR2 are drawn from the germline V gene (reference sequence): LGHDT, YNNKEL. At the junction V is shortened by 4 bases and J by 4 bases; bases outside the gene matches: 4. Set within a cohort of healthcare workers in London, UK, this nested case-control study involved weekly PCR testing of nasopharyngeal swabs along with blood sampling. Healthcare workers were recruited during the week of the UK lockdown, between 23 and 31 March 2020, and followed weekly for up to 16 weeks.

The chain uses TRBV3-1 and TRBJ2-3; the central 11 bases match TRBD2. The clonotype comes from an adult who was a healthcare worker with PCR-confirmed SARS-CoV-2 infection or an uninfected control (not recorded which). Sequencing was performed on whole blood. The CDR3 region reads CASSLLAGGSDTQYF. The DNA reads TGTGCCAGCAGCCTTTTAGCGGGGGGGTCAGATACGCAGTATTTT.